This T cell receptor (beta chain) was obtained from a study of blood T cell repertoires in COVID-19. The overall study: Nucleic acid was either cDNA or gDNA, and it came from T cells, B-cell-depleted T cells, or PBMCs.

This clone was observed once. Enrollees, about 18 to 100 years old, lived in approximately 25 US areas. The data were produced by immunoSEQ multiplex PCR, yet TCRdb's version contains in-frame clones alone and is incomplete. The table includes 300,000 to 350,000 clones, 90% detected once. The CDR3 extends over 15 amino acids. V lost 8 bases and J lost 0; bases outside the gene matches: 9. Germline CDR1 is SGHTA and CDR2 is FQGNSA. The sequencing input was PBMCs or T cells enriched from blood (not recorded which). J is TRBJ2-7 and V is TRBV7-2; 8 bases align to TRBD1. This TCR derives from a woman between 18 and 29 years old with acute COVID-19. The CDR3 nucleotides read TGTGCCAGCTCCCGATCTACAGGGGGCTCCTACGAGCAGTACTTC. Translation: CASSRSTGGSYEQYF.